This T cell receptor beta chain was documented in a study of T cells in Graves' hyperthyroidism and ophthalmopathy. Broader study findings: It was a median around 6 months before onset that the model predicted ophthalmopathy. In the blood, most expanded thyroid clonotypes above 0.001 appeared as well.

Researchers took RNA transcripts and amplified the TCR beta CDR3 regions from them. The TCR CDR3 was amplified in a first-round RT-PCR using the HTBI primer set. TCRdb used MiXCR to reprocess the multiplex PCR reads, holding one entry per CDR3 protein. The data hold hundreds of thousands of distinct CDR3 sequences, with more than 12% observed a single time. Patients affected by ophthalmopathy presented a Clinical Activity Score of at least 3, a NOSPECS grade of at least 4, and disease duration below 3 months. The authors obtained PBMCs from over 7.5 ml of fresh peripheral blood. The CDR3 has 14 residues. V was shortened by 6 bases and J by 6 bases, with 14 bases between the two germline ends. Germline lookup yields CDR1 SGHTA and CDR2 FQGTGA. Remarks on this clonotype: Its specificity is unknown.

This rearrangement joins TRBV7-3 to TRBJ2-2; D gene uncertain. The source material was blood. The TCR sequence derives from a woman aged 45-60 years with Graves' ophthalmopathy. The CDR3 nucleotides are TGTGCCAGCAGTCCTAACCGGGTCCCCGGGGAGCTGTTTTTT. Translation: CASSPNRVPGELFF. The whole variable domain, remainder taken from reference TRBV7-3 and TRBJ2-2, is GAGVSQTPSNKVTEKGKYVELRCDPISGHTALYWYRQSLGQGPEFLIYFQGTGAADDSGLPNDRFFAVRPEGSVSTLKIQRTERGDSAVYLCASSPNRVPGELFFGEGSRLTVL.